The 5 T cell receptor beta chains below all came from one sample that was sequenced in a study of control samples from healthy donors and cancer patients. The protocol was immunoSEQ multiplex PCR, while the TCRdb copy is restricted to in-frame clones and leaves out a portion. The data contain approximately 190,000 clones, about 90% of them singletons. The source material was blood. The receptors were gathered from a young man in good health.

CDR3 sequence reads: CASSTDRGTEKLFF. The CDR3 DNA sequence: TGTGCCAGCAGTACCGACAGGGGGACTGAAAAACTGTTTTTT. The chain employs TRBV2 and TRBJ1-4, with 9 bases lining up with TRBD1. The CDR3 is 14 amino acids. The J segment lost 7 bases and the V segment lost 5 bases, leaving 5 bases of the junction unmatched. Germline values: CDR1 SNHLY, CDR2 FYNNEI.

V is TRBV19 and J is TRBJ2-7; TRBD2 aligns across 11 bases. CDR1 is LNHDA, CDR2 SQIVND, per germline (reference sequence). The CDR3 spans 16 residues. J lost 5 bases, V lost 10 bases, and 16 bases had no gene match. CDR3 sequence reads: CATSHHTSGGSDEQYF. CDR3 sequence (DNA): TGTGCCACTTCCCACCATACTAGCGGGGGATCCGACGAGCAGTACTTC. The variable domain in full, with the rest retrieved from reference TRBV19 and TRBJ2-7, is DGGITQSPKYLFRKEGQNVTLSCEQNLNHDAMYWYRQDPGQGLRLIYYSQIVNDFQKGDIAEGYSVSREKKESFPLTVTSAQKNPTAFYLCATSHHTSGGSDEQYFGPGTRLTVT.

V is TRBV7-9 and J is TRBJ1-2, with 8 bases lining up with TRBD1. Germline values: CDR1 SEHNR, CDR2 FQNEAQ (reference sequence). The length of the CDR3 is 17 residues. With V trimmed by 6 bases and J by 7 bases, 19 bases remained unmatched. The CDR3 sequence: CASRTQLGRTGPSGYTF. CDR3 in DNA: TGTGCCAGCAGAACCCAGTTAGGTAGGACAGGGCCGAGTGGCTACACCTTC.

J is TRBJ2-7 and V is TRBV29-1, with 9 nucleotides matching TRBD1. CDR3 size: 12 residues. J lost 4 bases, V lost 6 bases, and 4 bases had no gene match. Germline V gene lookup returns CDR1 SQVTM and CDR2 ANQGSEA. In DNA, the CDR3 is TGCAGCGTACTACAGGGGGCGTACGAGCAGTACTTC. The encoded protein is CSVLQGAYEQYF.

V is TRBV5-1 and J is TRBJ2-3; 7 nucleotides match TRBD2. From germline, CDR1 is SGHRS and CDR2 YFSETQ. CDR3 size: 15 residues. V lost 4 bases to trimming and J lost 2 bases; unmatched junction nucleotides: 7. In nucleotides, the CDR3 is TGCGCCAGCAGCGTGCAGCGGGGTCTCACAGATACGCAGTATTTT. Its translation: CASSVQRGLTDTQYF. Together with reference TRBV5-1 and TRBJ2-3, the CDR3 gives the full variable domain: KAGVTQTPRYLIKTRGQQVTLSCSPISGHRSVSWYQQTPGQGLQFLFEYFSETQRNKGNFPGRFSGRQFSNSRSEMNVSTLELGDSALYLCASSVQRGLTDTQYFGPGTRLTVL.